This entry features one TCR beta chain sequence. Its antigen is not known. These data originate in a study of T cell responses to AZD1222 COVID-19 vaccine. Sequencing used immunoSEQ multiplex PCR; TCRdb keeps in-frame clones, though not all of them. The sample carries roughly 150,000 clones, approximately 95% recorded once. Study-level results: Vaccination with two AZD1222 doses was followed by a rise in Spike-specific TCR breadth and depth. The donors showed a predominance of white British ancestry and of females, with possible underestimation of clonal diversity.

Germline CDR1 reads KGHSH; CDR2 reads LQKENI. The CDR3 runs to 14 residues. The V and J ends lost 9 bases and 0 bases respectively, with 12 bases between them. The clonotype comes from an adult who received the AZD1222 COVID-19 vaccine. Material: peripheral blood, obtained 28 days after the second AZD1222 dose. This chain links TRBV18 with TRBJ1-3; unclear D gene. The CDR3 DNA sequence: TGTGCCAGTATCGAATCAATCTCTGGAAACACCATATATTTT. This encodes CASIESISGNTIYF.